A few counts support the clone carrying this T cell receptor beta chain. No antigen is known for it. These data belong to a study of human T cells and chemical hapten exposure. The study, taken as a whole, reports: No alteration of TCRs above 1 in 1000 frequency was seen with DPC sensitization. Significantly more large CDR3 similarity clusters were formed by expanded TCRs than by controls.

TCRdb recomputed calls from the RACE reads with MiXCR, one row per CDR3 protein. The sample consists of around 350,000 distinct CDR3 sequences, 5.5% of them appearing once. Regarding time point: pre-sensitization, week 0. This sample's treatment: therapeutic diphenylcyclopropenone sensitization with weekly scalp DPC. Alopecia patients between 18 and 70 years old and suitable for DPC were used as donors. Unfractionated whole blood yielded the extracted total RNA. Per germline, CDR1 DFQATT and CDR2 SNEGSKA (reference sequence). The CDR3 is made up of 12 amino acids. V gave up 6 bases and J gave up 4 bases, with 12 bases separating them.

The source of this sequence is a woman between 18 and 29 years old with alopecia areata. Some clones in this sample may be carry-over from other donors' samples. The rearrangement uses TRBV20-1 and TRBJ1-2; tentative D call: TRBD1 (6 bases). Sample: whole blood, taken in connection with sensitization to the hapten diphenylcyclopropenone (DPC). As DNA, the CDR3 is TGCAGTGCCGGCGAGACAGGCTATGGCTACACCTTC. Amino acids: CSAGETGYGYTF.